Shown below are 7 T cell receptor beta chains from a single sample sequenced in a study of tumor-infiltrating T cells and Merkel cell polyomavirus. Study overall: The T cells studied were CD8+ and recognized the Merkel cell polyomavirus KLL epitope.

Assay used: immunoSEQ multiplex PCR; TCRdb lists only in-frame clones, some missing. Among 20,000 to 30,000 clones listed, around 90% were seen once. All patients' tumors stained robustly positive for Merkel cell polyomavirus Large T antigen by immunohistochemistry. Sequences were obtained from lymph node tissue. The receptors were gathered from a man aged 50 to 59 with Merkel cell carcinoma.

The chain uses TRBV4-1 and TRBJ2-3; possibly TRBD1 for D (5 bases). The V end was cut by 0 bases, the J end by 4 bases, with 17 bases between. Germline V lookup: CDR1 MGHRA, CDR2 YSYEKL. The CDR3 loop spans 17 amino acids. The CDR3 protein is CASSQDGTGHNADTQYF. The DNA for the CDR3 is TGCGCCAGCAGCCAAGATGGAACAGGTCATAACGCAGATACGCAGTATTTT.

The chain has TRBV7-2 and TRBJ2-7; 7 bases match TRBD2. CDR3 length: 15 amino acids. Germline values: CDR1 SGHTA, CDR2 FQGNSA. V lost 4 bases to trimming and J lost 7 bases; unmatched junction nucleotides: 13. The CDR3 spells CASSYSTQAGREQYF. CDR3 nucleotides: TGTGCCAGCAGCTATTCGACCCAAGCGGGGCGGGAGCAGTACTTC.

The chain has TRBV5-6 and TRBJ1-2, with D possibly matching TRBD1 (6 bases). The CDR3 is 13 residues long. Germline V gives CDR1 SGHDT, CDR2 YYEEEE. The V and J ends lost 6 bases and 4 bases respectively, with 13 bases between them. CDR3 in amino acids: CASNQMDSYGYTF. The DNA for the CDR3 is TGTGCCAGCAACCAAATGGACAGCTATGGCTACACCTTC. Full variable domain (outside the CDR3, taken from reference TRBV5-6 and TRBJ1-2): DAGVTQSPTHLIKTRGQQVTLRCSPKSGHDTVSWYQQALGQGPQFIFQYYEEEERQRGNFPDRFSGHQFPNYSSELNVNALLLGDSALYLCASNQMDSYGYTFGSGTRLTVV.

The chain couples TRBV7-2 to TRBJ1-2; possible D gene TRBD1, 5 bases. Looked up from germline, CDR1 is SGHTA and CDR2 is FQGNSA. CDR3 length: 15 amino acids. Trimming pared 1 base from V and 4 bases from J, leaving 13 bases between. Written as DNA, the CDR3 is TGTGCCAGCAGCTTAGGACCCGACAGCTCCTATGGCTACACCTTC. The encoded protein is CASSLGPDSSYGYTF.

Turning to this clone: One junction end disagrees with the germline gene, perhaps due to a read error. J is TRBJ2-3 and V is TRBV7-7, with 12 bases lining up with TRBD2. Germline loops: CDR1 SSHAT, CDR2 FNYEAQ (reference sequence). CDR3 length: 15 residues. The CDR3 region has the DNA TGTGCTAGCAGTCGGACTAGCGGGGTCACAGATACGCAGTATTTT. Its protein is CASSRTSGVTDTQYF.

The chain carries TRBV11-3 and TRBJ2-7; possible D gene TRBD2, 5 bases. This CDR3 contains 14 residues. Trimming cost V 3 bases and J 6 bases, with 15 bases left between them. Looked up from germline, CDR1 is SGHNT and CDR2 is YENEEA. CDR3 in amino acids: CASSLLLAEGEQYF. For the CDR3, the DNA is TGTGCCAGCAGCTTGCTCCTGGCAGAGGGCGAGCAGTACTTC.

This clone has a handful of counts. V is TRBV7-6 and J is TRBJ1-1; D may be TRBD1 (6 bases). CDR3 length: 14 amino acids. Trimming cost V 4 bases and J 0 bases, with 9 bases left between them. Germline V gene sequence: CDR1 SGHVS, CDR2 FNYEAQ. The CDR3 loop reads CASSSGQLNTEAFF. CDR3 nucleotide sequence: TGTGCCAGCAGCTCCGGACAGCTGAACACTGAAGCTTTCTTT.